The 18 T cell receptor beta chains listed next were all sequenced from one sample in a study of technical replicates of blood from several donors. Only in-frame clones appear in the TCRdb table, and some are missing; sequencing was by immunoSEQ multiplex PCR. The repertoire holds roughly 79,000 clones, with just under 95% as singletons. Material: T cells isolated from PBMCs. The source is a human donor in good health.

This clone was counted a few times. The V and J genes are TRBV19 and TRBJ1-2; TRBD1 matches 7 bases. The V and J ends lost 3 bases and 2 bases, in that order; junction bases with no gene match: 3. This CDR3 contains 14 residues. CDR1 is LNHDA and CDR2 is SQIVND in the germline V gene (reference sequence). The CDR3 loop reads CASSIGRGNYGYTF. The CDR3 DNA reads TGTGCCAGTAGTATCGGCAGGGGGAACTATGGCTACACCTTC.

The CDR3, as DNA: TGTGCTAGTGGTTCGGGATCCATTTTTAATGAGCAGTTCTTC. Translation gives CASGSGSIFNEQFF. The chain recombines TRBV12-5 with TRBJ2-1; D might be TRBD2 (5 bases). V dropped 4 bases and J dropped 7 bases, with 14 bases sitting between them. Germline V gives CDR1 LGHNT, CDR2 FRNRAP. The CDR3 loop spans 14 amino acids.

This rearrangement joins TRBV5-4 to TRBJ1-2; 7 nucleotides match TRBD1. Germline assignment: CDR1 SGHNT and CDR2 YYREEE (reference sequence). V trimming: 0 bases; J trimming: 7 bases; junction bases outside the gene matches: 6. The CDR3 totals 14 residues. CDR3 protein: CASSLVGQASGYTF. CDR3 in DNA: TGTGCCAGCAGCTTGGTTGGACAGGCGAGTGGCTACACCTTC.

The V gene is TRBV29-1, the J gene TRBJ1-2; 8 bases map to TRBD1. The germline V gene encodes CDR1 SQVTM and CDR2 ANQGSEA. This CDR3 has 13 residues. Trimming at V came to 6 bases and at J to 5 bases, leaving 8 bases not matched to a gene. CDR3 DNA: TGCAGCGTACCGGACAGGGTACAGTATGGCTACACCTTC. Translated, it gives CSVPDRVQYGYTF.

CDR3 nucleotide sequence: TGCGCCAGCAGCCGAGGCCGGCTAGCGGGAGCTCAGTTCTTC. Amino acids: CASSRGRLAGAQFF. J is TRBJ2-1 and V is TRBV4-1; 10 bases map to TRBD2. The CDR3 loop spans 14 amino acids. The ends lost 4 bases at V and 13 bases at J; junction bases unmatched: 10. Germline V gene data show CDR1 as MGHRA and CDR2 as YSYEKL.

V gene TRBV15 combines with J gene TRBJ1-1; 7 positions match TRBD1. Germline loops: CDR1 LNHNV, CDR2 YYDKDF (reference sequence). Unmatched junction bases numbered 2, after V lost 0 bases and J lost 4 bases. The CDR3 runs 14 residues. CDR3 coding DNA: TGTGCCACCAGCAGAGAGGAGGGGGCCACTGAAGCTTTCTTT. Residues: CATSREEGATEAFF.

The chain employs TRBV5-8 and TRBJ2-3, with 7 bases identical to TRBD1. The J segment lost 2 bases and the V segment lost 4 bases, leaving 13 bases of the junction unmatched. Looked up from germline, CDR1 is SGHTS and CDR2 is YDEGEE. There are 17 residues in the CDR3. CDR3 in DNA: TGTGCCAGCAGCCCCCAATTGCAGACAGGGTACACAGATACGCAGTATTTT. It codes for CASSPQLQTGYTDTQYF.

The chain carries TRBV6-5 and TRBJ1-2, with D hard to call. The CDR3 extends over 12 amino acids. V lost 9 bases and J 1 base, leaving 9 bases between the germline ends. Germline V lookup: CDR1 MNHEY, CDR2 SVGAGI. The CDR3 DNA sequence: TGTGCCAGTCGAGAGCTTAACTATGGCTACACCTTC. This sequence encodes CASRELNYGYTF.

This chain joins TRBV5-5 and TRBJ1-2, with D perhaps matching TRBD1 (6 bases). Trimming stripped 0 bases from V and 1 base from J, with 16 bases between. The CDR3 length is 17 residues. Germline CDR1 and CDR2: SGHKS and YYEKEE (reference sequence). CDR3 in amino acids: CASSLEAGQGLNYGYTF. The CDR3 DNA is TGTGCCAGCAGCTTGGAAGCAGGGCAGGGGCTTAACTATGGCTACACCTTC.

This sequence joins TRBV11-3 and TRBJ2-7, with D possibly being TRBD1 (5 bases). The CDR3 runs to 15 residues. CDR1 is SGHNT, CDR2 YENEEA, per germline. V was pared by 1 base and J by 3 bases, with 13 bases between. The CDR3 bases are TGTGCCAGCAGCTTAGTGGTCACAGGCTACTACGAGCAGTACTTC. Translated, it gives CASSLVVTGYYEQYF. Combining the CDR3 with reference TRBV11-3 and TRBJ2-7 gives the whole variable domain EAGVVQSPRYKIIEKKQPVAFWCNPISGHNTLYWYLQNLGQGPELLIRYENEEAVDDSQLPKDRFSAERLKGVDSTLKIQPAELGDSAVYLCASSLVVTGYYEQYFGPGTRLTVT.

This chain joins TRBV2 and TRBJ2-2, with 10 bases fitting TRBD2. Germline V lookup: CDR1 SNHLY, CDR2 FYNNEI. The CDR3 has 15 residues. V lost 3 bases, J lost 4 bases, and 2 bases stayed unmatched. Written as DNA, the CDR3 is TGTGCCAGCAGTGAGAGACTAGCGGGCACCGGGGAGCTGTTTTTT. It specifies CASSERLAGTGELFF.

The chain uses TRBV6-1 and TRBJ2-7; perhaps TRBD1 as D (5 bases). V was cut by 3 bases and J by 2 bases, with 11 bases left in between. There are 14 residues in the CDR3. The germline V gene has CDR1 MNHNS and CDR2 SASEGT. Written as DNA, the CDR3 is TGTGCCAGCAGTGATCACAGGACCCCCTACGAGCAGTACTTC. Its protein product is CASSDHRTPYEQYF.

The chain couples TRBV27 to TRBJ2-1, with 9 bases lining up with TRBD2. This CDR3 region has 15 residues. V gave up 6 bases and J gave up 4 bases; unmatched junction bases: 7. The V gene's germline CDR1 is MNHEY and CDR2 SMNVEV (reference sequence). DNA for the CDR3: TGTGCCAGCAGCTATAGCGGGAGATTATACAATGAGCAGTTCTTC. This translates into CASSYSGRLYNEQFF.

This clone was recorded once. The chain recombines TRBV6-5 with TRBJ2-3; D might be TRBD2 (5 bases). V lost 6 bases and J lost 3, with 16 bases in between. Looked up from germline, CDR1 is MNHEY and CDR2 is SVGAGI. CDR3 size: 15 residues. CDR3 in DNA: TGTGCCAGCAGCTTACTTAGCGAGGGTACAGATACGCAGTATTTT. It specifies CASSLLSEGTDTQYF.

This clone is a singleton in its sample. V gene TRBV4-2 combines with J gene TRBJ2-2, with TRBD2 matching over 7 bases. This CDR3 is built from 15 residues. Germline loops: CDR1 LGHNA, CDR2 YNFKEQ. Trimming took 4 bases from V and 6 from J; bases not matched to a gene: 8. This CDR3 reads CASSLGREVAGELFF. The CDR3 coding sequence is TGTGCCAGCAGCCTTGGACGGGAGGTAGCCGGGGAGCTGTTTTTT.

The chain carries TRBV28 and TRBJ2-1, with 7 nucleotides matching TRBD2. The CDR3 sequence is 14 residues long. In germline, CDR1 is MDHEN, CDR2 SYDVKM. V dropped 2 bases and J dropped 6; count of bases not matched to a gene: 4. CDR3 nucleotides: TGTGCCAGCAGTTTAAGGCGGGAGCTCAATGAGCAGTTCTTC. This gives the protein CASSLRRELNEQFF.

The rearrangement joins TRBV7-9 to TRBJ2-2; D unresolved. The CDR3 contains 12 residues. CDR1 is SEHNR and CDR2 is FQNEAQ in the germline V gene (reference sequence). For the CDR3, the DNA is TGTGTGTCGGGTCTAGTCACCGGGGAGCTGTTTTTT. Its translation is CVSGLVTGELFF.

The V and J genes are TRBV28 and TRBJ2-7; 10 nucleotides agree with TRBD2. V lost 6 bases to trimming and J lost 2 bases; unmatched junction nucleotides: 7. The CDR3 runs to 15 residues. Per the germline V gene, CDR1 is MDHEN and CDR2 is SYDVKM. DNA of the CDR3: TGTGCCAGCAGGGAAACTCTAGCGGGGGCCTACGAGCAGTACTTC. Residues: CASRETLAGAYEQYF.